This record concerns one TCR beta chain sequence. Its cognate antigen is unknown. The data belong to a study of T cell responses to AZD1222 COVID-19 vaccine. Study-level points and caveats: Baseline seropositivity occurred in only six AZD1222 recipients. Along spike, vaccine-associated CD4 TCRs were found throughout, with dominance at 160-218 and 743-854. Donor demographics were predominantly white British with a female majority; clonal diversity may be underestimated. Scientists sampled the repertoires only once the peak T cell response had passed.

Clones were sequenced by immunoSEQ multiplex PCR, and TCRdb holds only the in-frame ones, with some missing. The data contain about 110,000 clones, 75% to 95% of them singletons. The CDR3 consists of 15 residues. Germline V lookup: CDR1 SGHRS, CDR2 YFSETQ. V lost 4 bases to trimming and J lost 1 base; unmatched junction nucleotides: 2. This clonotype was sampled from an adult who received the AZD1222 COVID-19 vaccine. The chain joins TRBV5-1 to TRBJ2-6, with TRBD1 matching 7 bases. The sample in question was peripheral blood, obtained 28 days after the second AZD1222 dose. CDR3 nucleotides: TGCGCCAGCAGCCTGACAGGGTCTGGGGCCAACGTCCTGACTTTC. This codes for CASSLTGSGANVLTF.